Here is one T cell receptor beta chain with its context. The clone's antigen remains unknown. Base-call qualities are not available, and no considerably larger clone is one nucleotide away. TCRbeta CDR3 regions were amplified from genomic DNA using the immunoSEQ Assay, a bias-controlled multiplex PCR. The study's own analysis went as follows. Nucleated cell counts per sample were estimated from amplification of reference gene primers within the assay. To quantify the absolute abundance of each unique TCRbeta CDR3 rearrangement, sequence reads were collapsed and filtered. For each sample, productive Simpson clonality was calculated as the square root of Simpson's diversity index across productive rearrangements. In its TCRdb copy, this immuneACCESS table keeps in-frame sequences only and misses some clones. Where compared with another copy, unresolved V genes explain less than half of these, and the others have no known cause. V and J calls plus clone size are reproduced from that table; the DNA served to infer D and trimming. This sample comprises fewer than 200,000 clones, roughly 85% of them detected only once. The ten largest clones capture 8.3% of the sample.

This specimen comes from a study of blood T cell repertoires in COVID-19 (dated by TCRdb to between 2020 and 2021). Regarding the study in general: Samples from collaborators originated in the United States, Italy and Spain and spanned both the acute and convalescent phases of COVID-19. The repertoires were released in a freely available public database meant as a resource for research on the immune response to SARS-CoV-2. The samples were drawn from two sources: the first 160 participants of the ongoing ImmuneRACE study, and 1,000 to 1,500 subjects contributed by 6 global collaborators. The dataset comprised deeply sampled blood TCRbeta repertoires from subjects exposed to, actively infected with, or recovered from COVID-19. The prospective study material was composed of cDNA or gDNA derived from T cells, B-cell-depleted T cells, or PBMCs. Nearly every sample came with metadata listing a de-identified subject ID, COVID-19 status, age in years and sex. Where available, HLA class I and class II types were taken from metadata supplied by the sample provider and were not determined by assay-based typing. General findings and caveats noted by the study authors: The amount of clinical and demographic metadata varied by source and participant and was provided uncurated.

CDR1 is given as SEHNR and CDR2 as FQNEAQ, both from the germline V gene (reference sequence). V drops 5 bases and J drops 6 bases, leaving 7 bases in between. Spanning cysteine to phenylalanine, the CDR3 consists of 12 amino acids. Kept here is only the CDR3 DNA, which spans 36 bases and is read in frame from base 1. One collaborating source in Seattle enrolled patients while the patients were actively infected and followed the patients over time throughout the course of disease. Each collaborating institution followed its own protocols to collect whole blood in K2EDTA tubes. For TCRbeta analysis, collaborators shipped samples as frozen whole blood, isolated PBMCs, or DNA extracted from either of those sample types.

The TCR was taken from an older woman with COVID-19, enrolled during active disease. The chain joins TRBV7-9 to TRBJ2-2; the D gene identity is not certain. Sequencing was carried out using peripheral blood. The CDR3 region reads CASSQVAGELFF. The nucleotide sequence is TGTGCCAGCAGCCAGGTAGCCGGGGAGCTGTTTTTT. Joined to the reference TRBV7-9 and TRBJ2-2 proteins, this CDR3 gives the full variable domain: DTGVSQNPRHKITKRGQNVTFRCDPISEHNRLYWYRQTLGQGPEFLTYFQNEAQLEKSRLLSDRFSAERPKGSFSTLEIQRTEQGDSAMYLCASSQVAGELFFGEGSRLTVL.